A single sample is the source of the 11 T cell receptor beta chains below, sequenced in a study of Graves' ophthalmopathy and Graves' hyperthyroidism. The authors amplified TCR beta CDR3 regions, and they did so from RNA transcripts for repertoire sequencing. An opening RT-PCR round employed HTBI primers and preceded a second-round multiplex PCR. TCRdb re-analysed the multiplex PCR reads in MiXCR, keeping a single row per CDR3 protein. This table holds about 40,000 distinct CDR3 sequences, over 40% found once. The sample was peripheral blood. The receptors stem from an adult man with Graves' ophthalmopathy.

The V and J genes are TRBV7-2 and TRBJ2-3, with D unclear. The CDR3 totals 18 residues. The germline CDR1 and CDR2 sequences are SGHTA and FQGNSA. V dropped 2 bases and J dropped 11 bases, with 29 bases sitting between them. CDR3 amino acids: CASSLRPPSRATYNEQYF. DNA of the CDR3: TGTGCCAGCAGCTTACGGCCACCGTCAAGAGCTACCTACAATGAGCAGTATTTT.

This clonotype came up many times. The chain couples TRBV20-1 to TRBJ1-2; 9 nucleotides align to TRBD1. Germline CDR1 is DFQATT and CDR2 is SNEGSKA (reference sequence). V trimming: 0 bases; J trimming: 0 bases; junction bases outside the gene matches: 8. The CDR3 loop spans 17 amino acids. CDR3 in amino acids: CSARDQGQGAPNYGYTF. In DNA, the CDR3 is TGCAGTGCTAGAGATCAGGGACAGGGCGCTCCTAACTATGGCTACACCTTC.

This clonotype showed up just once. At one end the junction does not follow the germline gene, possibly because of a read error. The V and J genes are TRBV20-1 and TRBJ1-2; D gene uncertain. There are 13 residues in the CDR3. Germline V lookup: CDR1 DFQATT, CDR2 SNEGSKA (reference sequence). The chain's CDR3 is CGAHGLEGYGYTF. As DNA, the CDR3 is TGCGGTGCTCATGGTTTGGAGGGATATGGCTACACCTTC.

In this sample, this clonotype turned up many times. This chain uses TRBV7-9 with TRBJ2-6; possible D gene TRBD1, 7 bases. CDR1 and CDR2 (germline): SEHNR, FQNEAQ (reference sequence). The ends were cut back, 5 bases at V and 0 bases at J, with 20 bases in the middle. CDR3 length: 19 amino acids. The CDR3 DNA is TGTGCCAGCAGCGCTGGCAGGGGGGCTTTCAGCTCTGGGGCCAACGTCCTGACTTTC. It codes for CASSAGRGAFSSGANVLTF.

The chain couples TRBV9 to TRBJ2-3; 9 bases match TRBD2. J was trimmed by 11 bases and V by 0 bases; bases with no gene match: 19. Germline assignment: CDR1 SGDLS and CDR2 YYNGEE. The CDR3 is 18 amino acids. CDR3: CASSVAGTSFGVYNEQYF. CDR3 in DNA: TGTGCCAGCAGCGTAGCCGGGACTAGCTTTGGCGTCTACAATGAGCAGTATTTT.

As regards this clonotype: Since the CDR3 does not end with the conserved phenylalanine or tryptophan, this likely comes from a read error. CDR3 nucleotide sequence: TGTGTCAGCAGTTTCTTAGATACGCAGTATCTT. The encoded protein is CVSSFLDTQYL. This rearrangement joins TRBV12-3 or TRBV12-4 to TRBJ2-3; D is uncertain. The CDR3 length is 11 residues.

This clonotype was counted a few times. This CDR3 is CATSRRTGYGYTF. CDR3 nucleotide sequence: TGTGCCACCAGTAGGAGGACGGGCTATGGCTACACCTTC. This sequence joins TRBV24-1 and TRBJ1-2; D ambiguous. This CDR3 has 13 residues. CDR1 is KGHDR, CDR2 SFDVKD, per germline. The V end was cut by 6 bases, the J end by 4 bases, with 11 bases between.

The chain carries TRBV28 and TRBJ1-4; D call uncertain. Trimming shortened V by 5 bases and J by 10 bases, and 11 bases separated the two germline ends. The CDR3 loop spans 12 amino acids. Germline V gives CDR1 MDHEN, CDR2 SYDVKM. The CDR3 region has the DNA TGTGCCAGCAGTCCTTGGTCCGGAAAACTGTTTTTT. Its protein product is CASSPWSGKLFF.

This clonotype was picked up one time. The chain uses TRBV2 and TRBJ2-3, with D tentatively TRBD1 (6 bases). The CDR3 runs to 14 residues. The V and J ends lost 2 bases and 3 bases respectively, with 9 bases between them. Looked up from germline, CDR1 is SNHLY and CDR2 is FYNNEI. For the CDR3, the DNA is TGTGCCAGCAGTGAACAGGGGCGGACAGATACGCAGTATTTT. Translating gives CASSEQGRTDTQYF. The full variable domain, with the rest looked up from reference TRBV2 and TRBJ2-3, is EPEVTQTPSHQVTQMGQEVILRCVPISNHLYFYWYRQILGQKVEFLVSFYNNEISEKSEIFDDQFSVERPDGSNFTLKIRSTKLEDSAMYFCASSEQGRTDTQYFGPGTRLTVL.

This clonotype was counted at least ten times. The J gene is TRBJ2-1, the V gene TRBV5-1, with D possibly being TRBD1 or TRBD2 (6 bases each). The CDR3 consists of 14 residues. The germline gives CDR1 SGHRS, CDR2 YFSETQ. V was cut by 0 bases and J by 6 bases, with 10 bases left in between. CDR3 DNA sequence: TGCGCCAGCAGCTTGGGGGGGGCGGGCAATGAGCAGTTCTTC. It is translated as CASSLGGAGNEQFF.

The sample holds one count of this clonotype. This chain connects TRBV10-3 to TRBJ2-7; 11 nucleotides agree with TRBD2. Germline V gives CDR1 ENHRY, CDR2 SYGVKD. The CDR3 is 18 residues long. Unmatched junction bases numbered 20, after V lost 4 bases and J lost 9 bases. The CDR3 loop reads CAISGHPRLAGSTDTQYV. In DNA, the CDR3 is TGTGCCATCAGTGGACACCCCAGACTAGCGGGAAGCACAGATACGCAGTACGTC.